This TCR beta chain was documented in a study of shared clonotypes between healthy human individuals. The overall study: The composition of the donors was a couple of women and three men aged 18 to 49. Overall study findings and caveats: At large depth, rarefaction still showed sorted-subset sequencing to be incomplete. Exclusively blood specimens were collected; tissue repertoires likely differ.

Generated by immunoSEQ multiplex PCR, the TCRdb table keeps only in-frame clones and is missing some. The table includes 2 million to 2.5 million clones, 92% detected once. Concerning this clone itself: Its specificity is unknown.

Germline CDR1 reads SQVTM; CDR2 reads ANQGSEA. The CDR3 totals 11 residues. The V end was cut by 2 bases, the J end by 9 bases, with 8 bases between. This TCR was recovered from a man aged 18 to 29 in good health. Some clones in this sample may be carry-over from other donors' samples. This chain joins TRBV29-1 and TRBJ2-1, with D maybe TRBD1 (5 bases). The sequencing input was naive CD4+ T cells from PBMCs. Indicated subset: CD45RA+ positively selected. The CDR3 here is CSVEQGSEQFF. The CDR3 DNA reads TGCAGCGTTGAACAGGGAAGTGAGCAGTTCTTC.